A single sample is the source of the 14 T cell receptor beta chains below, sequenced in a study of T cells after yellow fever vaccination. TCRdb analysed the 5' RACE reads with MiXCR anew, one entry per CDR3 protein. The table has some 390,000 distinct CDR3 sequences, about 6% seen once; the top ten hold roughly 15%. The source material was PBMCs, sampled 5 days after the yellow fever booster vaccination. These receptor sequences come from a man in his thirties or forties who received the YFV17D yellow fever vaccine.

This clonotype was seen only a few times. The chain is built from TRBV12-3 or TRBV12-4 and TRBJ2-2; 9 bases agree with TRBD1. Trimming took 5 bases from V and 2 from J; bases not matched to a gene: 6. The CDR3 is made up of 16 amino acids. The CDR3 protein is CASSPKDRGNTGELFF. CDR3 sequence (DNA): TGTGCCAGCAGTCCAAAGGACAGGGGAAACACCGGGGAGCTGTTTTTT.

This clonotype was counted at least ten times. V is TRBV3-1 and J is TRBJ2-1; D uncertain. CDR1 and CDR2 (germline): LGHDT, YNNKEL (reference sequence). V dropped 1 base and J dropped 10 bases, with 23 bases sitting between them. CDR3 size: 17 residues. CDR3 nucleotides: TGTGCCAGCAGCCAAGGAAGTGCGATGAGTCGGTTAGGGGAGCAGTTCTTC. It is translated as CASSQGSAMSRLGEQFF.

The rearrangement joins TRBV19 to TRBJ2-3; 10 bases map to TRBD2. This CDR3 spans 18 amino acids. The trim removed 9 bases at V and 0 bases at J, leaving 15 bases unmatched. Germline CDR1 is LNHDA and CDR2 is SQIVND (reference sequence). The CDR3 DNA follows: TGTGCCAGAAACATACTAACTAGCGGGGTTACTAGCACAGATACGCAGTATTTT. Translation: CARNILTSGVTSTDTQYF. The whole variable domain, remainder taken from reference TRBV19 and TRBJ2-3, is DGGITQSPKYLFRKEGQNVTLSCEQNLNHDAMYWYRQDPGQGLRLIYYSQIVNDFQKGDIAEGYSVSREKKESFPLTVTSAQKNPTAFYLCARNILTSGVTSTDTQYFGPGTRLTVL.

The chain carries TRBV29-1 and TRBJ1-2, with D uncertain. Trimming stripped 2 bases from V and 6 bases from J, with 1 base between. Per germline, CDR1 SQVTM and CDR2 ANQGSEA. The CDR3 runs 9 residues. The CDR3 DNA sequence: TGCAGCGTTGAAAATGGCTACACCTTC. Translating gives CSVENGYTF.

This clonotype was detected only a few times. V gene TRBV19 combines with J gene TRBJ2-2; a weak D match, TRBD2 (6 bases). Looked up from germline, CDR1 is LNHDA and CDR2 is SQIVND (reference sequence). Between the trimmed V and J ends, which lost 3 bases and 6 bases, there was a span of 14 bases. The CDR3 spans 15 residues. CDR3 coding DNA: TGTGCCAGTAGTATTGCGGGAAAGAAAGCCGGGGAGCTGTTTTTT. Residues: CASSIAGKKAGELFF.

This clonotype was counted only a few times. This chain uses TRBV20-1 with TRBJ2-7; no reliable D call. V was clipped by 8 bases and J by 4 bases, with 12 bases between them. Germline assignment: CDR1 DFQATT and CDR2 SNEGSKA (reference sequence). CDR3 length: 11 residues. In DNA form, the CDR3 reads TGCAGTACTCCCGGAGTTTACGAGCAGTACTTC. Translating gives CSTPGVYEQYF.

This clonotype was recorded many times. V usage is TRBV9 and J usage is TRBJ2-3; 12 nucleotides agree with TRBD2. J was trimmed by 2 bases and V by 4 bases; bases with no gene match: 5. This CDR3 contains 16 residues. Germline CDR1 is SGDLS and CDR2 is YYNGEE. The CDR3 DNA follows: TGTGCCAGCAGCCCCGGACTAGCGGGGAACACAGATACGCAGTATTTT. Amino acids: CASSPGLAGNTDTQYF.

The chain employs TRBV4-2 and TRBJ1-1, with D perhaps TRBD1 (6 bases). Trimming took 5 bases from V and 0 from J, leaving 10 bases between them. Germline CDR1 reads LGHNA; CDR2 reads YNFKEQ. The CDR3 consists of 14 residues. The chain's CDR3 is CASSSQGVNTEAFF. The CDR3 bases are TGTGCCAGCAGCTCACAGGGAGTGAACACTGAAGCTTTCTTT.

The V gene is TRBV20-1, the J gene TRBJ2-5; D is undetermined. In germline, CDR1 is DFQATT, CDR2 SNEGSKA (reference sequence). V lost 6 bases and J lost 5, with 19 bases in between. The CDR3 length is 14 residues. Written as DNA, the CDR3 is TGCAGTGCCCCCCTGGGTAGGTCCCAGGAGACCCAGTACTTC. Its protein product is CSAPLGRSQETQYF.

This clonotype was detected many times. The CDR3 coding sequence is TGTGCCAGCCTTTACGCCCCTGGAAACACCATATATTTT. The encoded protein is CASLYAPGNTIYF. The J gene is TRBJ1-3, the V gene TRBV12-3 or TRBV12-4; unclear D gene. The CDR3 contains 13 residues. Trimming removed 8 bases at V and 2 bases at J, with 10 bases between.

In its sample, this clonotype was seen a few times. The chain employs TRBV20-1 and TRBJ1-6, with TRBD1 matching 8 bases. Trimming at V came to 4 bases and at J to 10 bases, leaving 9 bases not matched to a gene. Germline V CDR1 and CDR2: DFQATT, SNEGSKA (reference sequence). The CDR3 runs to 14 residues. CDR3 amino acids: CSATRQGSGSPLHF. In DNA, the CDR3 is TGCAGTGCTACACGACAGGGGTCGGGGTCACCCCTCCACTTT.

J is TRBJ2-1 and V is TRBV12-3 or TRBV12-4; 7 nucleotides line up with TRBD2. The CDR3 loop spans 13 amino acids. V trimming: 1 base; J trimming: 12 bases; junction bases outside the gene matches: 6. The CDR3 is CASSLGHGGGQFF. The CDR3 coding sequence is TGTGCCAGCAGTTTAGGGCACGGCGGGGGGCAGTTCTTC.

This clonotype was seen a few times. The V call is TRBV12-3 or TRBV12-4, the J call TRBJ2-6, with a weak D call TRBD2 (5 bases). This CDR3 spans 18 amino acids. With 5 bases removed from V and 2 bases from J, the gap between germline ends came to 19 bases. The CDR3 DNA follows: TGTGCCAGCAGTGCCGCAGCCCCTCGACTAACTGGGGCCAACGTCCTGACTTTC. Its protein is CASSAAAPRLTGANVLTF.

The gene calls are TRBV20-1 and TRBJ2-7, with 8 bases aligning to TRBD2. The CDR3 is made up of 14 amino acids. Germline V gene lookup returns CDR1 DFQATT and CDR2 SNEGSKA (reference sequence). V lost 3 bases and J lost 4; bases outside the gene matches: 8. The CDR3 is CSASLAGRQYEQYF. The CDR3 region has the DNA TGCAGTGCTAGTTTAGCGGGAAGGCAATACGAGCAGTACTTC.